The 11 T cell receptor beta chains in this list originate from one sample, sequenced in a study of T cells expressing NK-cell markers. TCRdb processed the 5' RACE reads again and assigns one entry to each CDR3 protein, with no DNA. The table counts 200,000 to 300,000 distinct CDR3 sequences; about 4% lies in the top ten. The sample consisted of blood T cells: a sorted CD56 or NKG2C T cell subset, CD4+ or CD8+ T cells, or bulk PBMC T cells (not recorded which). These receptors originate from a woman aged 18 to 75 in good health.

The J gene is TRBJ2-7, the V gene TRBV6-5; checking the TCRdb D call of TRBD2 is not possible without DNA. The CDR3 spans 17 residues. Germline V gene data show CDR1 as MNHEY and CDR2 as SVGAGI. CDR3 sequence: CASSYPRVGTSGYEQYF.

V and J are TRBV19 and TRBJ1-1. The CDR3 contains 16 residues. Germline loops: CDR1 LNHDA, CDR2 SQIVND (reference sequence). CDR3 protein: CASSIHRGWLNTEAFF.

The CDR3 is CASSPPHSTDTQYF. The chain employs TRBV11-2 and TRBJ2-3. The CDR3 runs 14 residues. Germline loops: CDR1 SGHAT, CDR2 FQNNGV.

V gene TRBV12-3 or TRBV12-4 combines with J gene TRBJ1-2; TCRdb indicates TRBD1, and absent DNA this call remains unverified. This CDR3 contains 12 residues. The CDR3 protein is CASREGQQGYTF.

This sequence joins TRBV7-2 and TRBJ2-1; the TCRdb D gene call, TRBD1, has no DNA to confirm it. The CDR3 extends over 17 amino acids. Germline loops: CDR1 SGHTA, CDR2 FQGNSA. CDR3 residues: CASSLVSGAGSYNEQFF.

This chain uses TRBV7-2 with TRBJ2-3. CDR3 size: 13 residues. Germline CDR1 SGHTA, CDR2 FQGNSA. The CDR3 spells CATLGRLTDTQYF.

CDR3 amino acids: CASSPANQETQYF. V usage is TRBV7-2 and J usage is TRBJ2-5. The CDR3 sequence is 13 residues long. CDR1 is SGHTA and CDR2 is FQGNSA in the germline V gene.

The chain has TRBV25-1 and TRBJ2-2; TCRdb returns TRBD1, unconfirmable since there is no DNA. CDR1 and CDR2 (germline): MGHDK, SYGVNS. The CDR3 length is 16 residues. The CDR3 sequence: CASSRNRGSNTGELFF.

The chain uses TRBV28 and TRBJ2-7; TCRdb gives TRBD2 as the D gene, but with no DNA this cannot be confirmed. The CDR3 contains 14 residues. Germline CDR1 reads MDHEN; CDR2 reads SYDVKM. CDR3 amino acids: CASSFSSGRFEQYF.

CDR3 loop: CASSTQGSFNYEQYF. V gene TRBV7-8 combines with J gene TRBJ2-7; TCRdb's assignment of TRBD1 cannot be checked, as there is no DNA. The germline gives CDR1 SGHVS, CDR2 FQNEAQ. The CDR3 spans 15 residues.

This chain connects TRBV7-2 to TRBJ2-2; TCRdb's D gene call, TRBD1, goes unchecked for lack of DNA. The germline V gene encodes CDR1 SGHTA and CDR2 FQGNSA. The CDR3 is 13 residues long. The CDR3 is CASKRREAGELFF.